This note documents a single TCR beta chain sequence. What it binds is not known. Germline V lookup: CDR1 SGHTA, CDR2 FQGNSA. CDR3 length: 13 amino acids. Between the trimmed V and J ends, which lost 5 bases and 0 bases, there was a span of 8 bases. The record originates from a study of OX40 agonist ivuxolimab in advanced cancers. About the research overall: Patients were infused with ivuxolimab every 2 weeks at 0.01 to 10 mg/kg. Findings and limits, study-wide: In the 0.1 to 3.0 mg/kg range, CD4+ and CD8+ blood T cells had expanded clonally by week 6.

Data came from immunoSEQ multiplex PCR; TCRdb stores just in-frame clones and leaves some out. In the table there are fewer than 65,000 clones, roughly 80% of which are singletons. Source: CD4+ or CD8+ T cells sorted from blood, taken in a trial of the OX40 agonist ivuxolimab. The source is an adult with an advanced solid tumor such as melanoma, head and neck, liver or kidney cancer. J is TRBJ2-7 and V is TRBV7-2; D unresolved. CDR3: CASSPFFSYEQYF. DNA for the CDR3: TGTGCCAGCAGCCCCTTCTTCTCCTACGAGCAGTACTTC.